This T cell receptor (beta chain) comes out of a study of blood T cell repertoires in COVID-19. Sequenced by immunoSEQ multiplex PCR; TCRdb stores in-frame clones only, minus some. The table shows about 280,000 clones, with 65% to 90% occurring only once. Trimming stripped 4 bases from V and 4 bases from J, with 19 bases between. Germline V gives CDR1 SNHLY, CDR2 FYNNEI. This CDR3 spans 16 amino acids. Specimen: peripheral blood. V usage is TRBV2 and J usage is TRBJ1-1, with D perhaps TRBD1 (5 bases). This sequence originates from a man in his forties or fifties with active or convalescent COVID-19. CDR3 loop: CASSGVRENLGTEAFF. DNA for the CDR3: TGTGCCAGCAGTGGGGTCAGGGAAAATTTGGGCACTGAAGCTTTCTTT.